The present TCR beta chain was sequenced within a study of blood T cell repertoires in COVID-19. The CDR3 is 13 residues long. With 1 base clipped from V and 10 bases from J, the junction kept 6 bases outside the gene matches. This study enrolled people aged about 18 to 100 from around 25 US geographic areas. Authors' data handling: Amplification of reference gene primers was used by the study to estimate nucleated cell counts. The assay was immunoSEQ multiplex PCR, and TCRdb's table has in-frame clones only and misses some. V, J and clone size derive from that table, while D and trimming were established from the DNA sequence. The sample lists about 300,000 clones, 75% to 90% occurring once.

The chain couples TRBV12-3 or TRBV12-4 to TRBJ1-2; 7 bases are shared with TRBD1. The receptor was derived from a man aged 30-40 years who had recovered from COVID-19. Sequencing was performed on PBMCs or T cells enriched from blood (not recorded which). The CDR3 DNA follows: TGTGCCAGCAGTTTAGGGACAGGCGAGATCTACACCTTC. Its protein product is CASSLGTGEIYTF.